One and the same sample provided the 25 T cell receptor beta chains below, sequenced in a study of cytomegalovirus exposure and HLA in healthy donors. 60 Vbeta and 13 Jbeta primers were used in PCR. Measured with immunoSEQ multiplex PCR; TCRdb has only the in-frame clones, and not every one. The profile covers tens of thousands of clones, with roughly 80% appearing a single time and roughly 2% taken by the ten largest. The specimen was PBMCs. The receptors originated from a man between 40 and 49 years old in good health and CMV-seronegative.

This clone was seen once. The genes are TRBV9 and TRBJ1-1; 7 bases line up with TRBD1. The germline V gene encodes CDR1 SGDLS and CDR2 YYNGEE. The V segment lost 4 bases and the J segment 1 base; nucleotides outside the gene matches: 25. This CDR3 is built from 21 residues. CDR3: CASSPNIFFGTEYIQNTEAFF. The CDR3 DNA reads as TGTGCCAGCAGCCCCAATATTTTTTTCGGGACAGAGTATATTCAGAACACTGAAGCTTTCTTT.

In this sample, this clone turned up a few times. The chain combines TRBV19 with TRBJ2-7; D might be TRBD1 (6 bases). This CDR3 is built from 13 residues. Trimming cost V 6 bases and J 4 bases, with 13 bases left between them. Germline V gene data show CDR1 as LNHDA and CDR2 as SQIVND (reference sequence). In DNA, the CDR3 is TGTGCCAGTAGCGCAGGGGTCGATTACGAGCAGTACTTC. It is translated as CASSAGVDYEQYF.

The CDR3 DNA follows: TGTGCCTCCAGGACAGAAAACATTCAGTACTTC. It yields the protein CASRTENIQYF. The rearrangement uses TRBV10-3 and TRBJ2-4; tentative D call: TRBD1 (6 bases). With 11 bases removed from V and 5 bases from J, the gap between germline ends came to 10 bases. Looked up from germline, CDR1 is ENHRY and CDR2 is SYGVKD. The CDR3 consists of 11 residues.

The chain combines TRBV15 with TRBJ1-1, with 7 bases matching TRBD1. The CDR3 covers 15 residues. Looked up from germline, CDR1 is LNHNV and CDR2 is YYDKDF (reference sequence). With 1 base clipped from V and 1 base from J, the junction kept 3 bases outside the gene matches. Here the CDR3 DNA reads TGTGCCACCAGCAGAGTCGACAGGGAGAACACTGAAGCTTTCTTT. This encodes CATSRVDRENTEAFF. Full variable domain (remainder filled in from reference TRBV15 and TRBJ1-1): DAMVIQNPRYQVTQFGKPVTLSCSQTLNHNVMYWYQQKSSQAPKLLFHYYDKDFNNEADTPDNFQSRRPNTSFCFLDIRSPGLGDTAMYLCATSRVDRENTEAFFGQGTRLTVV.

This chain connects TRBV9 to TRBJ1-5, with D uncertain. The CDR3 runs to 15 residues. In germline, CDR1 is SGDLS, CDR2 YYNGEE. V was cut by 3 bases and J by 0 bases, with 10 bases left in between. Here the CDR3 reads CASSEAGSSNQPQHF. CDR3 sequence (DNA): TGTGCCAGCAGCGAAGCGGGTAGTAGCAATCAGCCCCAGCATTTT.

The rearrangement links TRBV10-2 to TRBJ1-2, with unresolved D. Trimming removed 6 bases from V and 5 bases from J, with 7 bases in between. The CDR3 runs 11 residues. CDR1 and CDR2 from the germline V gene are WSHSY and SAAADI. The CDR3, as DNA: TGCGCCAGCAGAGCACTATATGGCTACACCTTC. Translated, it gives CASRALYGYTF.

This clone was detected only a few times. The genes are TRBV5-1 and TRBJ1-1; tentative D call: TRBD1 (5 bases). The V gene's germline CDR1 is SGHRS and CDR2 YFSETQ. This CDR3 has 11 amino acids. Trimming cost V 6 bases and J 8 bases, with 11 bases left between them. The CDR3 DNA is TGCGCCAGCAAGGGCAGGGCCGAAGCTTTCTTT. It specifies CASKGRAEAFF.

CDR3 in DNA: TGTGCCAGCAGCCAGGACCCGGGACAGGGGGGAAACTATGGCTACACCTTC. It encodes CASSQDPGQGGNYGYTF. The rearrangement links TRBV4-2 to TRBJ1-2; the match to TRBD1 covers 11 bases. CDR3 length: 17 amino acids. The germline CDR1 and CDR2 sequences are LGHNA and YNFKEQ. Trimming cost V 3 bases and J 2 bases; bases outside gene matches: 8.

CDR3 DNA: TGTGCCAGCAGCCAACTCTCCCGGGTCGAAGATACGCAGTATTTT. Amino acid sequence: CASSQLSRVEDTQYF. The chain joins TRBV4-2 to TRBJ2-3; no clear D gene. V was trimmed by 2 bases and J by 5 bases, leaving 14 bases between them. This CDR3 comprises 15 residues. Looked up from germline, CDR1 is LGHNA and CDR2 is YNFKEQ.

This chain links TRBV28 with TRBJ2-5, with 10 nucleotides matching TRBD1. Germline V gene data show CDR1 as MDHEN and CDR2 as SYDVKM. V gave up 9 bases and J gave up 3 bases; unmatched junction bases: 7. The CDR3 runs to 14 residues. The CDR3 sequence: CASTAGTGEETQYF. The DNA of the CDR3 is TGTGCCAGTACGGCCGGGACAGGGGAAGAGACCCAGTACTTC.

The V call is TRBV6-1, the J call TRBJ1-5; unclear D gene. The V and J ends lost 3 bases and 9 bases respectively, with 12 bases between them. This CDR3 region has 13 residues. The germline V gene encodes CDR1 MNHNS and CDR2 SASEGT. For the CDR3, the DNA is TGTGCCAGCAGTGACGACCCGAGGGTGCCCCAGCATTTT. Amino acids: CASSDDPRVPQHF.

The chain uses TRBV27 and TRBJ1-1; no firm D call. The CDR3 contains 12 residues. Trimming cost V 5 bases and J 11 bases, with 15 bases left between them. Germline loops: CDR1 MNHEY, CDR2 SMNVEV (reference sequence). CDR3 nucleotide sequence: TGTGCCAGCAGTCAAATACCCGGGAATGCTTTCTTT. Its protein product is CASSQIPGNAFF.

This chain links TRBV28 with TRBJ1-1, with D possibly being TRBD1 (6 bases). Germline V gene sequence: CDR1 MDHEN, CDR2 SYDVKM. This CDR3 is built from 16 residues. Trimming left V 5 bases short and J 6 bases short, with 22 bases between. DNA for the CDR3: TGTGCCAGCAGTCTAATCGTCACAGGGAGGGAGTCTGAAGCTTTCTTT. It translates to CASSLIVTGRESEAFF. Drawing the rest from reference TRBV28 and TRBJ1-1, the complete variable domain is DVKVTQSSRYLVKRTGEKVFLECVQDMDHENMFWYRQDPGLGLRLIYFSYDVKMKEKGDIPEGYSVSREKKERFSLILESASTNQTSMYLCASSLIVTGRESEAFFGQGTRLTVV.

This sequence joins TRBV6-5 and TRBJ2-7; possibly TRBD1 for D (6 bases). This CDR3 region has 14 residues. The V gene's germline CDR1 is MNHEY and CDR2 SVGAGI. The germline V and J ends were trimmed by 6 bases and 6 bases, with 18 bases remaining between them. For the CDR3, the DNA is TGTGCCAGCAGCACCACGGGCAGGGGCGTCGAGCAGTACTTC. Encoded protein: CASSTTGRGVEQYF.

V is TRBV6-4 and J is TRBJ2-7; 7 bases agree with TRBD2. Trimming at V came to 6 bases and at J to 4 bases, leaving 6 bases not matched to a gene. Germline V CDR1 and CDR2: MRHNA, SNTAGT. CDR3 length: 13 residues. The CDR3 here is CASRPFSGYEQYF. The CDR3 DNA reads TGTGCCAGCAGACCTTTTAGCGGGTACGAGCAGTACTTC.

The chain uses TRBV29-1 and TRBJ2-5; possible D gene TRBD2, 6 bases. Per germline, CDR1 SQVTM and CDR2 ANQGSEA. V shed 4 bases and J shed 4 bases, with 10 bases lying between them. The CDR3 spans 12 residues. The CDR3 loop is CSVAEGSETQYF. CDR3 sequence (DNA): TGCAGCGTTGCGGAGGGCTCAGAGACCCAGTACTTC. The full variable domain, completed using reference TRBV29-1 and TRBJ2-5, is SAVISQKPSRDICQRGTSLTIQCQVDSQVTMMFWYRQQPGQSLTLIATANQGSEATYESGFVIDKFPISRPNLTFSTLTVSNMSPEDSSIYLCSVAEGSETQYFGPGTRLLVL.

This chain links TRBV10-2 with TRBJ1-1; perhaps TRBD1 as D (5 bases). Germline CDR1 is WSHSY and CDR2 is SAAADI. CDR3 length: 14 amino acids. V lost 3 bases and J 1 base, leaving 9 bases between the germline ends. The DNA of the CDR3 is TGCGCCAGCAGTGAAACAGGTCAGAACACTGAAGCTTTCTTT. It specifies CASSETGQNTEAFF.

This clone was seen more than once but under ten times. CDR3 loop: CASSRRTDSNQPQHF. The CDR3 DNA reads as TGTGCCAGCAGTCGGAGGACCGATAGCAATCAGCCCCAGCATTTT. V and J are TRBV27 and TRBJ1-5; D is uncertain. CDR1 and CDR2 from the germline V gene are MNHEY and SMNVEV (reference sequence). Trimming shortened V by 5 bases and J by 0 bases, and 11 bases separated the two germline ends. The CDR3 is made up of 15 amino acids.

This chain links TRBV27 with TRBJ1-5; D gene unclear. The CDR3 length is 16 residues. V was cut by 1 base and J by 1 base, with 11 bases left in between. CDR1 MNHEY and CDR2 SMNVEV come from the germline V gene (reference sequence). CDR3 region: CASSLFPSASNQPQHF. The CDR3 DNA reads TGTGCCAGCAGTTTATTCCCCTCCGCGAGCAATCAGCCCCAGCATTTT.

The rearrangement joins TRBV6-5 to TRBJ1-5; 7 bases are a match to TRBD1. The V segment lost 6 bases and the J segment 6 bases; nucleotides outside the gene matches: 11. The CDR3 is made up of 15 amino acids. Germline V gene data show CDR1 as MNHEY and CDR2 as SVGAGI. As DNA, the CDR3 is TGTGCCAGCAGACGACTCGGGACAGAGAGTCAGCCCCAGCATTTT. This translates into CASRRLGTESQPQHF.

This chain connects TRBV29-1 to TRBJ1-3; D may be TRBD1 (5 bases). V lost 3 bases and J lost 10, with 10 bases in between. The CDR3 loop spans 11 amino acids. The germline V gene has CDR1 SQVTM and CDR2 ANQGSEA. The CDR3 loop is CSVEGLDTIYF. The CDR3 bases are TGCAGCGTTGAGGGACTGGATACCATATATTTT.

V gene TRBV29-1 combines with J gene TRBJ2-1, with D possibly being TRBD2 (6 bases). The CDR3 is made up of 12 amino acids. From germline, CDR1 is SQVTM and CDR2 ANQGSEA. The V end lost 0 bases, the J end lost 9 bases, and 9 bases lay between the germline ends. CDR3 in amino acids: CSVEDLRGEQFF. CDR3 sequence (DNA): TGCAGCGTTGAAGATTTGCGGGGTGAGCAGTTCTTC.

V is TRBV5-4 and J is TRBJ2-5; maybe TRBD1 (6 bases). The germline V gene encodes CDR1 SGHNT and CDR2 YYREEE (reference sequence). The CDR3 sequence is 16 residues long. V was trimmed by 5 bases and J by 5 bases, leaving 22 bases between them. CDR3 protein: CASRGAGVTPGETQYF. Written as DNA, the CDR3 is TGTGCCAGCAGGGGGGCGGGTGTCACCCCCGGGGAGACCCAGTACTTC.

This clone has just a few counts. V is TRBV10-3 and J is TRBJ2-7, with D possibly being TRBD2 (5 bases). CDR3 length: 12 amino acids. Germline lookup yields CDR1 ENHRY and CDR2 SYGVKD. Trimming pared 10 bases from V and 0 bases from J, leaving 10 bases between. The CDR3 region is CATTGNSYEQYF. The CDR3 region has the DNA TGTGCCACGACCGGGAACTCCTACGAGCAGTACTTC.

The chain employs TRBV29-1 and TRBJ1-2; a weak D match, TRBD1 (5 bases). The V gene's germline CDR1 is SQVTM and CDR2 ANQGSEA. V dropped 4 bases and J dropped 4 bases, with 13 bases sitting between them. The CDR3 contains 13 residues. This chain's CDR3 is CSVGAGRGYGYTF. The CDR3 bases are TGCAGCGTTGGGGCAGGGCGCGGCTATGGCTACACCTTC.